Here is one T cell receptor (beta chain) with its context. V lost 2 bases and J lost 7, with 14 bases in between. This CDR3 is built from 15 residues. The data are from a study of T-cell reconstitution after alpha-beta-depleted transplantation in children. The TCRbeta library was prepared with unique molecular identifiers. TCRdb independently ran MiXCR on the PCR reads; one entry per CDR3 protein. The sample records 500,000 or so distinct CDR3 sequences, approximately 32% being singletons. This receptor was obtained from a human donor who donated a stem cell graft to a child with aplastic anemia. Source: PBMCs from the stem cell graft donor, taken from the stem cell graft. V usage is TRBV12-3 or TRBV12-4 and J usage is TRBJ1-4; no clear D gene. The CDR3 sequence: CASSLKAVGTEKLFF. The CDR3 region has the DNA TGTGCCAGCAGTTTAAAGGCGGTAGGAACTGAAAAACTGTTTTTT.